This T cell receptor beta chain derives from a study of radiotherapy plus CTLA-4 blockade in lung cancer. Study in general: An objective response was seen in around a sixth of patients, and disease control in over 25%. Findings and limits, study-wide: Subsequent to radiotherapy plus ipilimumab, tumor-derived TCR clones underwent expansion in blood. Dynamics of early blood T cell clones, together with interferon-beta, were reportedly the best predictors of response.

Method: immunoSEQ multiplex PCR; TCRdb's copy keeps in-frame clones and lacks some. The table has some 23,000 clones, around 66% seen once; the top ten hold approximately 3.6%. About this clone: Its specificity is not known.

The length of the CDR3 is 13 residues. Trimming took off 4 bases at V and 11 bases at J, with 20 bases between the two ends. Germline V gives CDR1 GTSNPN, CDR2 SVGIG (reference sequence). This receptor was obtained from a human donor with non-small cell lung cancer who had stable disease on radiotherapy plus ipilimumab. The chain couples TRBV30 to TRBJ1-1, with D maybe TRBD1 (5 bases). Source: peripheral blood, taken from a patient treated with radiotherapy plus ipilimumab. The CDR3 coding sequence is TGTGCCTGGAATTTCCCGGGACTGGTGGGGGCTTTCTTT. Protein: CAWNFPGLVGAFF.